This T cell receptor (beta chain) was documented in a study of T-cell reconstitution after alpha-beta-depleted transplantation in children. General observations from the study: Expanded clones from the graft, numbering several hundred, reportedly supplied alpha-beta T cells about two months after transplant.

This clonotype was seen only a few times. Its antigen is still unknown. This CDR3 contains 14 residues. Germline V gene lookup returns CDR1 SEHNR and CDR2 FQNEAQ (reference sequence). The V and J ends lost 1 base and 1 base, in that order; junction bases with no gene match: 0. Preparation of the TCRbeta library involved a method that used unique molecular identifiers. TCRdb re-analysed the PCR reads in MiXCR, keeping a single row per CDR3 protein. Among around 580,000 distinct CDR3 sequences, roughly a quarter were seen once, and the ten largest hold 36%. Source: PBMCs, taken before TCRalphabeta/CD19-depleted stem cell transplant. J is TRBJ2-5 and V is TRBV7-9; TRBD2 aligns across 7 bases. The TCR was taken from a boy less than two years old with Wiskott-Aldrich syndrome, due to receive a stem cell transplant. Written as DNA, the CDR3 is TGTGCCAGCAGCTTAGGGGAGGGCCAAGAGACCCAGTACTTC. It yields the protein CASSLGEGQETQYF.